Each of the 20 T cell receptor beta chains below was sequenced from the same sample in a study of vaccination effects on CD4 cells after COVID-19. The antigens for these receptors are not known. Profiled with immunoSEQ multiplex PCR; TCRdb holds only in-frame clones, not every one. The data hold 27,000 or so clones, with 55% to 75% observed a single time. Antigen-specific CD4+ T cells were first expanded with viral peptide pools by the ViraFEST assay and only then sequenced. After more than 9 days in culture, the CD4+ T cells were isolated. The healthy vaccine recipients, who had no prior SARS-CoV-2 infection, showed negative nucleocapsid antibodies. The material sequenced was CD4+ T cells from PBMCs cultured with SARS-CoV-2 spike peptides, taken before COVID-19 vaccination. The source is a human donor who received a COVID-19 vaccine.

This clone was detected only a few times. The chain joins TRBV14 to TRBJ1-3, with a weak D call TRBD1 (5 bases). Trimming cost V 1 base and J 2 bases, with 12 bases left between them. CDR3 length equals 16 residues. Germline values: CDR1 SGHDN, CDR2 FVKESK. In nucleotides, the CDR3 is TGTGCCAGCAGCCAAGTTCCCGGGGGGGCTGGAAACACCATATATTTT. Its translation is CASSQVPGGAGNTIYF.

The chain joins TRBV13 to TRBJ1-3, with TRBD1 as a possible D gene (6 bases). V lost 5 bases and J lost 11, with 16 bases in between. The V gene's germline CDR1 is PRHDT and CDR2 FYEKMQ (reference sequence). This CDR3 region has 13 residues. The CDR3 DNA is TGTGCCAGCAGCAGCAAAACAGGGAGGTCCATATATTTT. Translated: CASSSKTGRSIYF.

The table lists this clone with a count of one. The chain uses TRBV10-3 and TRBJ2-5, with 9 bases matching TRBD1. Unmatched junction bases numbered 5, after V lost 2 bases and J lost 4 bases. The CDR3 spans 15 residues. From germline, CDR1 is ENHRY and CDR2 SYGVKD. CDR3 sequence reads: CAISEPGQGTETQYF. DNA of the CDR3: TGTGCCATCAGTGAGCCGGGACAGGGTACAGAGACCCAGTACTTC.

CDR3 DNA: TGTGCCAGCAGTGAACAACTAGCGGCGCACCGGTCCTACAATGAGCAGTTCTTC. It is translated as CASSEQLAAHRSYNEQFF. The rearrangement joins TRBV2 to TRBJ2-1; 8 positions match TRBD2. The V gene's germline CDR1 is SNHLY and CDR2 FYNNEI. The CDR3 has 18 residues. V dropped 2 bases and J dropped 1; count of bases not matched to a gene: 10.

The table lists this clone with a few counts. The rearrangement joins TRBV7-9 to TRBJ2-1, with D unresolved. The CDR3 totals 11 residues. Trimming cost V 5 bases and J 6 bases, with 5 bases left between them. Germline V CDR1 and CDR2: SEHNR, FQNEAQ (reference sequence). In nucleotides, the CDR3 is TGTGCCAGCAGCAAGAGCAATGAGCAGTTCTTC. It is translated as CASSKSNEQFF. The whole variable domain, filled in from reference TRBV7-9 and TRBJ2-1, reads DTGVSQNPRHKITKRGQNVTFRCDPISEHNRLYWYRQTLGQGPEFLTYFQNEAQLEKSRLLSDRFSAERPKGSFSTLEIQRTEQGDSAMYLCASSKSNEQFFGPGTRLTVL.

The chain couples TRBV7-2 to TRBJ2-7; D possibly corresponds to TRBD1 (6 bases). Germline CDR1 SGHTA, CDR2 FQGNSA. The CDR3 is 17 residues long. The V end was cut by 2 bases, the J end by 3 bases, with 20 bases between. The CDR3 reads CASSLYRVGQGYYEQYF. CDR3 coding DNA: TGTGCCAGCAGCTTATATCGGGTCGGGCAGGGGTACTACGAGCAGTACTTC.

J is TRBJ2-3 and V is TRBV10-1; D is uncertain. This CDR3 is built from 14 residues. The germline V gene has CDR1 WNHNN and CDR2 SYGVQD (reference sequence). V was trimmed by 6 bases and J by 2 bases, leaving 12 bases between them. DNA of the CDR3: TGCGCCAGCAGAGACGGAAGTTCCACAGATACGCAGTATTTT. This gives the protein CASRDGSSTDTQYF.

The CDR3 DNA reads as TGCGCCAGCAGCCGGACGGCGGGAGAGTACGAGCAGTACTTC. Protein product: CASSRTAGEYEQYF. The genes are TRBV5-1 and TRBJ2-7; 7 nucleotides align to TRBD2. Germline-derived CDR1 and CDR2 are SGHRS and YFSETQ. Losses at the gene ends were 4 bases for V and 4 bases for J; bases not matched to a gene: 8. This CDR3 region has 14 residues.

This clone turned up a few times. This chain links TRBV6-5 with TRBJ2-3; TRBD1 is a possible D gene (5 bases). The CDR3 is 14 residues long. The germline V and J ends were trimmed by 7 bases and 7 bases, with 18 bases remaining between them. From germline, CDR1 is MNHEY and CDR2 SVGAGI. The CDR3 DNA reads TGTGCCAGCAAAAAGGACATAGGTCTATATACGCAGTATTTT. Amino acid sequence: CASKKDIGLYTQYF.

This clone qualifies as medium-sized. CDR3 DNA: TGTGCCAGCAGCTTCGCGACCGGGACCCGCGAAGCTTTCTTT. It yields the protein CASSFATGTREAFF. This rearrangement joins TRBV11-2 to TRBJ1-1, with a weak D call TRBD1 (5 bases). This CDR3 region has 14 residues. The germline CDR1 and CDR2 sequences are SGHAT and FQNNGV. V was pared by 3 bases and J by 8 bases, with 16 bases between.

This clone was seen a few times. The V and J genes are TRBV5-1 and TRBJ1-2; no clear D. Trimming removed 4 bases at V and 5 bases at J, with 12 bases between. In germline, CDR1 is SGHRS, CDR2 YFSETQ. The CDR3 covers 13 residues. The CDR3 is CASSDDGSYGYTF. CDR3 nucleotide sequence: TGCGCCAGCAGCGACGACGGATCTTATGGCTACACCTTC.

The CDR3 loop is CASSEFSYEQYF. CDR3 nucleotides: TGTGCCAGCAGTGAATTTTCCTACGAGCAGTACTTC. The V call is TRBV6-1, the J call TRBJ2-7, with D uncertain. V lost 2 bases and J 1 base, leaving 3 bases between the germline ends. The CDR3 spans 12 residues. Germline CDR1 is MNHNS and CDR2 is SASEGT.

V and J are TRBV5-1 and TRBJ1-2; TRBD1 is a possible D gene (5 bases). There are 15 residues in the CDR3. Germline lookup yields CDR1 SGHRS and CDR2 YFSETQ. Trimming left V 2 bases short and J 0 bases short, with 11 bases between. Here the CDR3 DNA reads TGCGCCAGCAGCTTAGGCACAGGAACTAACTATGGCTACACCTTC. Its translation is CASSLGTGTNYGYTF.

The rearrangement links TRBV15 to TRBJ1-5; no clear D gene. This CDR3 region has 13 residues. V dropped 5 bases and J dropped 1 base, with 6 bases sitting between them. The germline V gene encodes CDR1 LNHNV and CDR2 YYDKDF (reference sequence). CDR3 protein: CATSAGSNQPQHF. CDR3 DNA: TGTGCCACCAGCGCGGGCAGCAATCAGCCCCAGCATTTT.

CDR3 DNA: TGTGCCAGTAGCCCGGGACAGGGGGCCTACGAGCAGTACTTC. Amino acid sequence: CASSPGQGAYEQYF. The chain links TRBV19 to TRBJ2-7, with 11 bases matching TRBD1. Germline-derived CDR1 and CDR2 are LNHDA and SQIVND (reference sequence). V was clipped by 6 bases and J by 2 bases; unmatched bases: 3. The CDR3 totals 14 residues. Filled out from reference TRBV19 and TRBJ2-7, the complete variable domain reads DGGITQSPKYLFRKEGQNVTLSCEQNLNHDAMYWYRQDPGQGLRLIYYSQIVNDFQKGDIAEGYSVSREKKESFPLTVTSAQKNPTAFYLCASSPGQGAYEQYFGPGTRLTVT.

The chain uses TRBV10-1 and TRBJ1-3, with 9 nucleotides matching TRBD1. Germline CDR1 WNHNN, CDR2 SYGVQD (reference sequence). CDR3 length equals 15 residues. The V gene end was trimmed by 6 bases and the J gene end by 6 bases; junction bases not matched to a gene: 9. CDR3 in amino acids: CASRAGTGSENTIYF. Written as DNA, the CDR3 is TGCGCCAGCAGGGCCGGGACAGGGTCGGAAAACACCATATATTTT.

This clone was seen a few times. V usage is TRBV5-4 and J usage is TRBJ2-2, with 9 bases identical to TRBD1. CDR3 length equals 14 residues. V lost 7 bases to trimming and J lost 4 bases; unmatched junction nucleotides: 5. Germline V gives CDR1 SGHNT, CDR2 YYREEE (reference sequence). This chain's CDR3 is CASRGQGGTGELFF. Here the CDR3 DNA reads TGTGCCAGCCGGGGACAGGGTGGCACCGGGGAGCTGTTTTTT. The variable domain in full, with the rest retrieved from reference TRBV5-4 and TRBJ2-2, is ETGVTQSPTHLIKTRGQQVTLRCSSQSGHNTVSWYQQALGQGPQFIFQYYREEENGRGNFPPRFSGLQFPNYSSELNVNALELDDSALYLCASRGQGGTGELFFGEGSRLTVL.

The chain employs TRBV9 and TRBJ1-6, with D maybe TRBD1 (5 bases). Germline CDR1 is SGDLS and CDR2 is YYNGEE. The germline V and J ends were trimmed by 0 bases and 4 bases, with 8 bases remaining between them. This CDR3 spans 15 amino acids. CDR3: CASSVDDSYNSPLHF. CDR3 bases: TGTGCCAGCAGCGTAGACGACAGTTATAATTCACCCCTCCACTTT.

The V call is TRBV30, the J call TRBJ1-3, with D possibly TRBD1 on 6 matching bases. The CDR3 is 15 residues long. V was pared by 3 bases and J by 0 bases, with 12 bases between. Germline CDR1 and CDR2: GTSNPN and SVGIG (reference sequence). CDR3 bases: TGTGCCTGGAGCCAAGGGGGGTTCTCTGGAAACACCATATATTTT. It encodes CAWSQGGFSGNTIYF.

The chain carries TRBV29-1 and TRBJ2-7, with D unresolved. Trimming removed 1 base at V and 2 bases at J, with 12 bases between. The CDR3 covers 14 residues. Germline CDR1 is SQVTM and CDR2 is ANQGSEA. In nucleotides, the CDR3 is TGCAGCGTTGAAGGGGCGAATAGGCCCTACGAGCAGTACTTC. Translated: CSVEGANRPYEQYF.